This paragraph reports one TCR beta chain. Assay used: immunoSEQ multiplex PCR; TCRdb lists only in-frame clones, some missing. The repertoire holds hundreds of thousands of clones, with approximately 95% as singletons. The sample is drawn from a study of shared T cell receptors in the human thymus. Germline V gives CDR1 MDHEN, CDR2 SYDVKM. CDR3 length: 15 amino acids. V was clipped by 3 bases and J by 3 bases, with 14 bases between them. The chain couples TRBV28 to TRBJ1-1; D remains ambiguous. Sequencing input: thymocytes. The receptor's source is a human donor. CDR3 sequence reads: CASSFPCYQDTEAFF. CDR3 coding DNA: TGTGCCAGCAGTTTCCCTTGTTACCAAGACACTGAAGCTTTCTTT.